These T cell receptor beta chains were read from a single sample in a study of response to subunit inactivated influenza vaccine. TCRdb reanalysed the RT-PCR reads using MiXCR and keeps one entry per CDR3 protein. The sample lists about 540,000 distinct CDR3 sequences, around 21% occurring once. The same sample was also studied in work on T cells expressing NK-cell markers.

The sequencing used CD4+ T cells sorted from PBMCs, collected 12 days after vaccination. The source of these receptors is a man in his fifties who received an inactivated influenza vaccine. The CDR3 runs from the conserved cysteine through the conserved F or W. Each record gives: V gene, J gene, clone size, D gene, CDR3 protein, CDR3 DNA. The D gene is left open where the match is weak. Clone size is shown for a subset of rows, as once, few, many or a class of expanded clone.

>TRBV5-1|TRBJ2-5|many|TRBD2
CASSRDAGGETQYF
TGCGCCAGCAGCCGTGACGCCGGGGGGGAGACCCAGTACTTC
>TRBV15|TRBJ1-2|NA|NA
CATSQKQGSDGYTF
TGTGCCACCAGCCAAAAGCAGGGGAGCGATGGCTACACCTTC
>TRBV21-1|TRBJ2-3|NA|NA
CASSKEQDRGTDTQYF
TGTGCCAGCAGCAAAGAACAGGACAGGGGAACAGATACGCAGTATTTT
>TRBV10-3|TRBJ2-1|NA|TRBD1
CAIATGGSYNEQFF
TGTGCCATCGCCACAGGGGGATCCTACAATGAGCAGTTCTTC
>TRBV9|TRBJ2-3|few|TRBD2
CASSASVAGGLTDTQYF
TGTGCCAGCAGCGCATCGGTAGCGGGGGGACTCACAGATACGCAGTATTTT
>TRBV14|TRBJ2-3|NA|NA
CASSQEHIALADTQYF
TGTGCCAGCAGCCAAGAACACATCGCCTTAGCAGATACGCAGTATTTT
>TRBV24-1|TRBJ2-5|few|TRBD1
CATSGAGTGGSETQYF
TGTGCCACCAGTGGAGCCGGGACAGGGGGCTCGGAGACCCAGTACTTC
>TRBV14|TRBJ2-3|NA|NA
CASSQGYRRYTDTQYF
TGTGCCAGCAGCCAAGGTTACAGGAGATACACAGATACGCAGTATTTT
>TRBV29-1|TRBJ2-3|few|NA
CSVLATVRTDTQYF
TGCAGCGTTTTGGCGACTGTGCGGACAGATACGCAGTATTTT
>TRBV10-3|TRBJ2-3|few|NA
CAISESPGTTDTQYF
TGTGCCATCAGTGAGTCACCAGGGACCACAGATACGCAGTATTTT
>TRBV29-1|TRBJ2-1|many|TRBD2
CSTSGSRNNEQFF
TGCAGTACTAGCGGGAGTCGAAACAATGAGCAGTTCTTC
>TRBV5-1|TRBJ2-7|NA|TRBD2
CASSSDTFGGEQYF
TGCGCCAGCAGCTCGGACACGTTCGGGGGGGAGCAGTACTTC
>TRBV3-1|TRBJ1-2|once|TRBD1
CASSHGTGDGYTF
TGTGCCAGCAGCCACGGGACAGGAGATGGCTACACCTTC
>TRBV6-2/TRBV6-3|TRBJ2-7|few|TRBD1
CASSEIQGNWYEQYF
TGTGCCAGCAGTGAGATACAGGGGAATTGGTACGAGCAGTACTTC
>TRBV20-1|TRBJ2-3|many|TRBD2
CSASSTSGNTDTQYF
TGCAGTGCTAGTTCGACTAGCGGGAATACAGATACGCAGTATTTT
>TRBV7-8|TRBJ2-3|many|TRBD2
CASSSGLLAGAWTDTQYF
TGTGCCAGCAGCTCCGGTCTTCTGGCGGGAGCCTGGACAGATACGCAGTATTTT
>TRBV6-5|TRBJ2-2|NA|NA
CASRASTGELFF
TGTGCCAGCAGAGCTAGCACCGGGGAGCTGTTTTTT
>TRBV29-1|TRBJ1-5|few|NA
CSVAQETNQPQHF
TGCAGCGTTGCACAGGAGACCAATCAGCCCCAGCATTTT
>TRBV30|TRBJ1-2|few|NA
CAWTTGGGYTF
TGTGCCTGGACAACCGGGGGAGGCTACACCTTC
>TRBV9|TRBJ2-3|NA|NA
CASSVGVYGSTDTQYF
TGTGCCAGCAGTGTCGGGGTCTACGGTAGCACAGATACGCAGTATTTT
>TRBV6-1|TRBJ1-6|few|TRBD1
CASRDTGDRGLGSPLHF
TGTGCCAGCAGGGATACAGGCGACAGGGGGCTTGGCTCACCCCTCCACTTT
>TRBV20-1|TRBJ2-7|few|NA
CSASALGGLDYEQYF
TGCAGTGCTAGTGCGCTTGGCGGCCTAGACTACGAGCAGTACTTC
>TRBV7-6|TRBJ2-7|NA|TRBD2
CASSPIAGARYEQYF
TGTGCCAGCAGCCCGATAGCGGGGGCACGCTACGAGCAGTACTTC
>TRBV6-2/TRBV6-3|TRBJ2-5|few|NA
CASSRGDQETQYF
TGTGCCAGCAGCCGAGGGGACCAAGAGACCCAGTACTTC
>TRBV7-9|TRBJ2-7|NA|TRBD1
CASRKTAGTVEYEQYF
TGTGCCAGCAGAAAAACGGCCGGGACAGTCGAATACGAGCAGTACTTC